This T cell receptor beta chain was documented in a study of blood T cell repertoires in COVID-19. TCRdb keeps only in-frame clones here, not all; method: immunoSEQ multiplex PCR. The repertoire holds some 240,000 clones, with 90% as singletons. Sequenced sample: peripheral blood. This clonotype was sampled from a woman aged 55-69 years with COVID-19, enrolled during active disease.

CDR3 sequence reads: CSVQGQGLEEQYF. As DNA, the CDR3 is TGCAGCGTCCAGGGACAGGGGTTAGAAGAGCAGTACTTC. The chain has TRBV29-1 and TRBJ2-7; 10 nucleotides agree with TRBD1. The CDR3 has 13 residues. Trimming took 6 bases from V and 7 from J; bases not matched to a gene: 9. Germline CDR1 reads SQVTM; CDR2 reads ANQGSEA.